The rows below give T cell receptor beta chains drawn from one sample of a study of blood T cell repertoires in COVID-19. Repertoires were generated with immunoSEQ multiplex PCR, while TCRdb's copy carries only in-frame clones and drops some. This sample has 250,000 to 350,000 clones, with just over 90% found just once. Input material: peripheral blood. The receptors originated from a woman in her twenties or thirties with COVID-19, enrolled during active disease. The conserved cysteine and the conserved F or W are not part of the CDR3 here. Fields, in order: V gene, J gene, CDR3 protein.

v_gene: TRBV12-5
j_gene: TRBJ2-1
CDR3aa: ASGSQGNEQF

v_gene: TRBV29-1
j_gene: TRBJ1-1
CDR3aa: SVGGAGVREQGAEAF

v_gene: TRBV5-1
j_gene: TRBJ2-2
CDR3aa: ASSYNSGGTNTGELF

v_gene: TRBV7-9
j_gene: TRBJ2-7
CDR3aa: ASSPGGQY

v_gene: TRBV19
j_gene: TRBJ1-4
CDR3aa: ASSIRTGKKLF

v_gene: TRBV12-3/TRBV12-4
j_gene: TRBJ2-7
CDR3aa: ASRSTLTYEQY

v_gene: TRBV7-6
j_gene: TRBJ1-4
CDR3aa: ASRRQGTTTNEKLF

v_gene: TRBV9
j_gene: TRBJ1-3
CDR3aa: ASSVASRTGPRNTIY

v_gene: TRBV7-2
j_gene: TRBJ2-3
CDR3aa: ASSLDTLAGRTDTQY

v_gene: TRBV7-9
j_gene: TRBJ1-2
CDR3aa: ASSPPYTGPGGYT

v_gene: TRBV29-1
j_gene: TRBJ1-3
CDR3aa: SVSSGNTIY

v_gene: TRBV28
j_gene: TRBJ1-5
CDR3aa: ASSLLPAGTGGGQPQH

v_gene: TRBV19
j_gene: TRBJ2-1
CDR3aa: ASRNTDRGPARSSYNEQF